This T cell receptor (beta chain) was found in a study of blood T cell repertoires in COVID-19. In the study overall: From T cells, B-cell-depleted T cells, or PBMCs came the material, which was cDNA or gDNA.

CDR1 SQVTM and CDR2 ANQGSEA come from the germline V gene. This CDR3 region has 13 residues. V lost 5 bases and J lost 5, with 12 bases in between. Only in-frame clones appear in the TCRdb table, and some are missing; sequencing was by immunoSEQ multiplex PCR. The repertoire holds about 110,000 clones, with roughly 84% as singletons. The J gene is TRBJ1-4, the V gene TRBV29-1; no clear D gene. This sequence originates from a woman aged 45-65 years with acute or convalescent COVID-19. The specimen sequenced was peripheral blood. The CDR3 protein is CSVLQALNEKLFF. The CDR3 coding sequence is TGCAGCGTTTTGCAGGCCTTAAATGAAAAACTGTTTTTT.